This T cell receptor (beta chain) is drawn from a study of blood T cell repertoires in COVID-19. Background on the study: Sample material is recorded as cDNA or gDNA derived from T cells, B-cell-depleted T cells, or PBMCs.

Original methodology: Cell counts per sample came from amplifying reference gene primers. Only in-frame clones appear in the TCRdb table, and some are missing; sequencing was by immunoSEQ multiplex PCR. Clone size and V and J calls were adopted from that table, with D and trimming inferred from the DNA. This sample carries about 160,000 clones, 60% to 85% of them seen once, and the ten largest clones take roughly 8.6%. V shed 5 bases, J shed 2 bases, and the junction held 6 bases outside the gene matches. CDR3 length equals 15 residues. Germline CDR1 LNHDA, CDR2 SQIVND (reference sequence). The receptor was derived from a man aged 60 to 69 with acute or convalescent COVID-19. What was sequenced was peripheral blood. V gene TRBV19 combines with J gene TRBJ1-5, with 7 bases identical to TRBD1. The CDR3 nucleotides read TGTGCCAGTAGTGAAGGGGGCTTTGGCAATCAGCCCCAGCATTTT. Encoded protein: CASSEGGFGNQPQHF.